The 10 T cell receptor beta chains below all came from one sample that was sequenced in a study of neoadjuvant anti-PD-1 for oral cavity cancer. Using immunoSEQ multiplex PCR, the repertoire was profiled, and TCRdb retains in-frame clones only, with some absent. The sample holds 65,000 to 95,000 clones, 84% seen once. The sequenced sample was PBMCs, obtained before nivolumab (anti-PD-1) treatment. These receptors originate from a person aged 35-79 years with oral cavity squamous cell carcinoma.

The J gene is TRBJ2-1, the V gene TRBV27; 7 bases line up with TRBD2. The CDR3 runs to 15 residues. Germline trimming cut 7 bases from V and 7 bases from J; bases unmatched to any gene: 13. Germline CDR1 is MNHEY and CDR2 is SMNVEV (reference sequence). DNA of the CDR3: TGTGCCAGCACCCTCAGGGAGGGGCTGGGGAATGAGCAGTTCTTC. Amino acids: CASTLREGLGNEQFF.

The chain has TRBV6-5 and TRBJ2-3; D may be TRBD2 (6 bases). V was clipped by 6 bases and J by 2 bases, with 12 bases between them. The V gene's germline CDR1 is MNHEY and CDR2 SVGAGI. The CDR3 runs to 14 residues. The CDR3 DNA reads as TGTGCCAGCAGAACCGGGAGCCACACAGATACGCAGTATTTT. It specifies CASRTGSHTDTQYF.

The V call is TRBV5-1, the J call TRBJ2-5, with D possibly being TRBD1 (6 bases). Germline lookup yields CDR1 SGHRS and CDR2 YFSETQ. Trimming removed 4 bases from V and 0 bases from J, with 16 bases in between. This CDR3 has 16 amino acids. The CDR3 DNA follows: TGCGCCAGCAGCCTGGGATGGGACACGTACCAAGAGACCCAGTACTTC. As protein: CASSLGWDTYQETQYF.

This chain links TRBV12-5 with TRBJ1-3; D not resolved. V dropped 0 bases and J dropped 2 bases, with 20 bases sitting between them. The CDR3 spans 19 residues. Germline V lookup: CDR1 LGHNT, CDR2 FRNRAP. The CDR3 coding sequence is TGTGCTAGTGGTTTGGTAATGTCGGCATCCCCCCTTCCTGGAAACACCATATATTTT. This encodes CASGLVMSASPLPGNTIYF.

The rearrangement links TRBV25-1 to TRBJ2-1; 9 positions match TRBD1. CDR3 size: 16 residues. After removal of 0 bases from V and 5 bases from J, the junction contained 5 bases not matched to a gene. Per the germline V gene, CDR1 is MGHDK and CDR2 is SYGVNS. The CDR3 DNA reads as TGTGCCAGCAGTGAATACATGAGACAGGGGGACAATGAGCAGTTCTTC. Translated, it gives CASSEYMRQGDNEQFF.

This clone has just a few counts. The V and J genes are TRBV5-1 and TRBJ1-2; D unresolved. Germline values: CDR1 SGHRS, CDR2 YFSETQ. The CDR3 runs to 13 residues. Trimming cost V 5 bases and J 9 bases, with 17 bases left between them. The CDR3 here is CASRYYLEGSYTF. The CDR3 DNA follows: TGCGCCAGCAGGTATTATCTTGAGGGTAGCTACACCTTC.

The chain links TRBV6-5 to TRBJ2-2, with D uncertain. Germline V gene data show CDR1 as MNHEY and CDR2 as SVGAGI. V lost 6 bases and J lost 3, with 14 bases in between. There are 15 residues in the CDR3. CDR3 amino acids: CASSLGIVDTGELFF. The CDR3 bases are TGTGCCAGCAGCCTAGGGATAGTGGACACCGGGGAGCTGTTTTTT.

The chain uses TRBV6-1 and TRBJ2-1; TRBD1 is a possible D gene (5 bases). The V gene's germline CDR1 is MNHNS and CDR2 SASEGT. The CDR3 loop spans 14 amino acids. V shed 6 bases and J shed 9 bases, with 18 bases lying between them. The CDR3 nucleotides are TGTGCCAGCAGGGCGACAGTGGAAATCGGTGAGCAGTTCTTC. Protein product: CASRATVEIGEQFF.

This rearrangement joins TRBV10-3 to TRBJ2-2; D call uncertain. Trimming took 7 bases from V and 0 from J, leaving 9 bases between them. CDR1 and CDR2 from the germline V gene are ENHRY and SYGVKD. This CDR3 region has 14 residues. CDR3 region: CAITGRSNTGELFF. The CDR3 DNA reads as TGTGCCATCACTGGCAGGTCGAACACCGGGGAGCTGTTTTTT.

CDR3 nucleotide sequence: TGCAGCGTTGATGGCCCAGGTAACGAGCAGTACTTC. It specifies CSVDGPGNEQYF. The rearrangement joins TRBV29-1 to TRBJ2-7; D uncertain. The V and J ends lost 3 bases and 5 bases respectively, with 11 bases between them. Germline CDR1 is SQVTM and CDR2 is ANQGSEA. The CDR3 is 12 amino acids.